The sample holds a few counts of the clone carrying this TCR beta chain. Its antigen is currently unknown. Each CDR3 protein gets one entry after TCRdb re-called the reads with MiXCR. The sample shows roughly 170,000 distinct CDR3 sequences, about a fifth of them seen only once. The data are from a study of T cell repertoires in cytomegalovirus infection. At the level of the study: It can be stated that public TCR beta signatures indicated CMV infection as well as a matching HLA type. Study-wide results and limits: Clonotypes of TCR beta that were HLA-C-restricted and CMV-specific dominated the ex vivo response.

V dropped 7 bases and J dropped 6 bases, with 7 bases sitting between them. Germline V CDR1 and CDR2: MNHEY, SMNVEV (reference sequence). The CDR3 runs to 12 residues. The origin of this receptor is a human donor in good health (CMV status not recorded). Some clones in this sample may be carry-over from other donors' samples. The sample was CD8+ T cells from cultured PBMCs, taken from culture after CMV antigen stimulation. The chain is built from TRBV27 and TRBJ1-6; D gene ambiguous. DNA of the CDR3: TGTGCCAGCACAAAGGGTAATTCACCCCTCCACTTT. This gives the protein CASTKGNSPLHF.